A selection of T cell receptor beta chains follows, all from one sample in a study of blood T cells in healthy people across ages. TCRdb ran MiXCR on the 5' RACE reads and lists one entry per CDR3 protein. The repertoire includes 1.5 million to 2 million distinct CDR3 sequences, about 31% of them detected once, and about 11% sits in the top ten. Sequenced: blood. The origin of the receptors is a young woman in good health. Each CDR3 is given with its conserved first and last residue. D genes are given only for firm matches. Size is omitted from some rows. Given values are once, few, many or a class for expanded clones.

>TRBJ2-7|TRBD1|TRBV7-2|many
TGTGCCAGCAGCTTACACAGGGGGCAACTCGAGCAGTACTTC
CASSLHRGQLEQYF
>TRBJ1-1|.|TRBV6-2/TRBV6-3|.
TGTGCCAGCAGTCCACGTCGGGCGGTTGAAGCTTTCTTT
CASSPRRAVEAFF
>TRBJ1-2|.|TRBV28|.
TGTGCCAGCAGTCGCACAGAGTTCTATGGCTACACCTTC
CASSRTEFYGYTF
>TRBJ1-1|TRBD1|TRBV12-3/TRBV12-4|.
TGTGCCAGCAGTTTTAGACAGGGGGGTGGAGCTTTCTTT
CASSFRQGGGAFF
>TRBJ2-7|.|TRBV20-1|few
TGCAGTGCTACGGCGGTTTTGGGCGAGCAGTACTTC
CSATAVLGEQYF
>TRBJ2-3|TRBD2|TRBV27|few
TGTGCCAGCAGCCCGGGACTAGCGGGAGGGCGTCCTAGCACAGATACGCAGTATTTT
CASSPGLAGGRPSTDTQYF
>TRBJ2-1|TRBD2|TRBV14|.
TGTGCCAGCAGCCAAGATCTAGCGGGAGTCTACAATGAGCAGTTCTTC
CASSQDLAGVYNEQFF
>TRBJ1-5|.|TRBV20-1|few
TGCAGTGCAGGGCTGGGGAATAGCAATCAGCCCCAGCATTTT
CSAGLGNSNQPQHF
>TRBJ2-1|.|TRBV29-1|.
TGCAGCGTTGAGCACGGGAGTCGGCACAATGAGCAGTTCTTC
CSVEHGSRHNEQFF
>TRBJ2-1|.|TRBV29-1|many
TGCAGCGTTCGAGGTGGTTCCTACAATGAGCAGTTCTTC
CSVRGGSYNEQFF
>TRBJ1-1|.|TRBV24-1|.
TGTGCCCCCCTAGGGGGGAGGAACACTGAAGCTTTCTTT
CAPLGGRNTEAFF
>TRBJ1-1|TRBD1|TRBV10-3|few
TGTGCCATCAGTGATAATCTGGGACAGCTGAACACTGAAGCTTTCTTT
CAISDNLGQLNTEAFF
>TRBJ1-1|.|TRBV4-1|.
TGCGCCAGCAGCCAAGGTGCTGGGGACACTGAAGCTTTCTTT
CASSQGAGDTEAFF
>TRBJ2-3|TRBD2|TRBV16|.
TGTGCCAGCAGCCAATCGCTAGCGGACACAGATACGCAGTATTTT
CASSQSLADTDTQYF
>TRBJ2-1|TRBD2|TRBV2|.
TGTGCCAGCACCTATAGCGGGGGGCCTTACAATGAGCAGTTCTTC
CASTYSGGPYNEQFF
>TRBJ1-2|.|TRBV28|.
TGTGCCAGCAGTTTAACCGGGACCGCGTATGGCTACACCTTC
CASSLTGTAYGYTF
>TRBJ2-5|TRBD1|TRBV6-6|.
TGTGCCAGCAGCCACGGGACAGGGGCGCCCCTGGAGACCCAGTACTTC
CASSHGTGAPLETQYF
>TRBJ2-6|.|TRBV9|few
TGTGCCAGCAGCCGAACGGGGCTCCCCTCTGGGGCCAACGTCCTGACTTTC
CASSRTGLPSGANVLTF
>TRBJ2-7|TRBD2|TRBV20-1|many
TGCAGTGCTACTAGCGGGAGTGCGTACGAGCAGTACTTC
CSATSGSAYEQYF
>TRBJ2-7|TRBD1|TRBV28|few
TGTGCCACCGGGACAGGGGTCGAGCAGTACTTC
CATGTGVEQYF
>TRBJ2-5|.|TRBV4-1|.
TGCGCCGGCAGCCAAGAAAAGGGGGTGGGAGGCACCCAGTACTTC
CAGSQEKGVGGTQYF
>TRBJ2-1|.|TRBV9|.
TGTGCCAGCAGCGTAGGATTGGTCCTTGCCTACAATGAGCAGTTCTTC
CASSVGLVLAYNEQFF
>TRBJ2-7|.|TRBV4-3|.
TGCGCCAGCAGCCAAGATTTGGCAGCCTACGAGCAGTACTTC
CASSQDLAAYEQYF
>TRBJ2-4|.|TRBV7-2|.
TGTGCCAGCAGCTTGAATCCATACAGGCAGTACTTC
CASSLNPYRQYF
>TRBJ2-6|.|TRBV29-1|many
TGCAGCGTTGAAGAGTACGGCGGCAACTCTGGGGCCAACGTCCGGACTTTC
CSVEEYGGNSGANVRTF
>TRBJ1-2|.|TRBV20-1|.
TGCAGTGCTGCCGGGATCGACTATGGCTACACCTTC
CSAAGIDYGYTF
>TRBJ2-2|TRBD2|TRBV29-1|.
TGCAGGTGTAGGGGGACTAGCGGGAGTTGCGGGGAGCTGTTTTTT
CRCRGTSGSCGELFF
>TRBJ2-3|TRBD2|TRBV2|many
TGTGCCAGCAGATGGCCGGCTAGCGGGATGGGAGTAGATACGCAGTATTTT
CASRWPASGMGVDTQYF
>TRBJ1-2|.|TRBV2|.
TGTGCCAGCCTTTTGAGTGGGGGCCGCTCCTATGGCTACACCTTC
CASLLSGGRSYGYTF
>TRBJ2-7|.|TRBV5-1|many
TGCGCCAGCAGCGTGGATGACAGGCCCTACGAGCAGTACTTC
CASSVDDRPYEQYF
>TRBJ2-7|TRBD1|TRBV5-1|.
TGCGCCAGCAGCTGGAGTGGCGGACAGGCGGACCACTCCTACGAGCAGTACTTC
CASSWSGGQADHSYEQYF
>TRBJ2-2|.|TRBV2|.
TGTGCCGGCGGTGCGCAAGACACCGGGGAGCTGTTTTTT
CAGGAQDTGELFF
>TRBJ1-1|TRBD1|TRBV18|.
TGTGCCAGCTCACCGTCATTGGGACAGGGGTGCACTGAAGCTTTCTTT
CASSPSLGQGCTEAFF
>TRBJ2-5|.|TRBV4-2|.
TGTGCCAGCAGCCAAGGGGTCAGGAGCGGCCAAGAGACCCAGTACTTC
CASSQGVRSGQETQYF
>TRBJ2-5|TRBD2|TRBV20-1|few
TGCAGTGCTAATGCGGTCCGGCTAGCGGGGGTAGAGACCCAGTACTTC
CSANAVRLAGVETQYF
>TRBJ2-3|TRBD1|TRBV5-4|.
TGTGCCAGCAGCTTGGGGGGACAGGGCGGCACAGATACGCAGTATTTT
CASSLGGQGGTDTQYF
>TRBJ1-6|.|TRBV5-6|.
TGTGCCAGCAGCGGCGGGGATTCACCCCTCCACTTT
CASSGGDSPLHF
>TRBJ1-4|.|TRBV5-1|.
TGCGCCAGCAGCTTAGAGTGGGAAGGGGAACTGTTTTTT
CASSLEWEGELFF
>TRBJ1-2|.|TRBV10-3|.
TGTGCCATCAGTGCCGATCGAGCTAACTATGGCTACACCTTC
CAISADRANYGYTF
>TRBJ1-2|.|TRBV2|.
TGTGCCAGCAGTGAAAAGCAATGGGAGTCGGGCTATGGCTACACCTTC
CASSEKQWESGYGYTF
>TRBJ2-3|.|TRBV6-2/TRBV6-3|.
TGTGCCAGCAGTTCCGCCGGGTGGGATACGCAGTATTTT
CASSSAGWDTQYF
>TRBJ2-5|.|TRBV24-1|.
TGTGCCACCAGGGGCCGGGCTGGAGAGACCCAGTACTTC
CATRGRAGETQYF
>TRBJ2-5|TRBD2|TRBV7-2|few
TGTGCCAGCAGGGCCGGGACTAGGGGTTGGGAGACCCAGTACTTC
CASRAGTRGWETQYF
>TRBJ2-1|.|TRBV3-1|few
TGTGCCAGCAGCCAATGGAGGGCCGGTGAGCAGTTCTTC
CASSQWRAGEQFF
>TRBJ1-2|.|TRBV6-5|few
TGTGCCAGCAGTTACGACGGAAGCTATGGCTACACCTTC
CASSYDGSYGYTF
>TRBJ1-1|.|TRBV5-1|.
TGCGCCAGCAGCACTAGGACAGCCATGAACACTGAAGCTTTCTTT
CASSTRTAMNTEAFF
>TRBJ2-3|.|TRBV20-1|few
TGCAGTGCCCCCGCCAGCGGACCCACAGATACGCAGTATTTT
CSAPASGPTDTQYF
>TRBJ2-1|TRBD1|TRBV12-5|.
TGTGCTAGTGGTATGCCGGGACAGGGAAACAATGAGCAGTTCTTC
CASGMPGQGNNEQFF
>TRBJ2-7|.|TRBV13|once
TGTGCCAGCAGCTCAGTGAGAGACAGTCGGAACAATGAGCAGTACTTC
CASSSVRDSRNNEQYF
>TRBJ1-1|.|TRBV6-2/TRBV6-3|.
TGTGCCAGCAGTTGGTCCCAGAGGAGCACTGAAGCTTTCTTT
CASSWSQRSTEAFF
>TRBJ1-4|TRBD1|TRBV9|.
TGTGCCAGCAGCCCAATGACAGGGACAAATGAAAAACTGTTTTTT
CASSPMTGTNEKLFF
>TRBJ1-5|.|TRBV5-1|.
TGCGCCAGCAGCTTGGGACAGCAAGATAATCAGCCCCAGCATTTT
CASSLGQQDNQPQHF
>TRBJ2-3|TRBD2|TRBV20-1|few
TGCAGTGCTATCCCCCGACTAGCGGGGGGCACAGATACGCAGTATTTT
CSAIPRLAGGTDTQYF